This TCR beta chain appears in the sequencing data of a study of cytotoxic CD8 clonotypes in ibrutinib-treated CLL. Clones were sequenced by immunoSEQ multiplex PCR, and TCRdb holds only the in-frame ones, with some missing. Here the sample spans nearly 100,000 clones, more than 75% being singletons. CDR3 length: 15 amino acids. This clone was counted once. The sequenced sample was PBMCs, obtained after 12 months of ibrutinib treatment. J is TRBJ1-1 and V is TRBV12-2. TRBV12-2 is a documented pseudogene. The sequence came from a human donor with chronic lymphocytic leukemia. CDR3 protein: CASRSPMRVGTEAFF. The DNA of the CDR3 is TGTGCAAGTCGCTCCCCTATGCGGGTGGGCACTGAAGCTTTCTTT.